This TCR beta chain was found in a study of T cell responses to AZD1222 COVID-19 vaccine. The study, taken as a whole, reports: Clonal diversity may have been underestimated, and the donors were mostly white British, with more females than males. Vaccine-related CD4 TCRs covered spike, predominating at 160-218 and 743-854.

TCRdb's table, derived via immunoSEQ multiplex PCR, lists solely in-frame clones and lacks some. The data hold about 79,000 clones, with around 81% observed a single time. As to this clone: Its antigen is as yet unknown.

Germline V gene data show CDR1 as MNHNY and CDR2 as SVGAGI (reference sequence). Trimming pared 7 bases from V and 4 bases from J, leaving 13 bases between. The CDR3 runs to 13 residues. The chain joins TRBV6-6 to TRBJ1-1, with D tentatively TRBD1 (5 bases). Material: peripheral blood, obtained on day 0 of AZD1222 vaccination. This sequence originates from an adult in good health. The chain's CDR3 is CASTGAVGTEAFF. In nucleotides, the CDR3 is TGTGCCAGCACCGGGGCTGTCGGCACTGAAGCTTTCTTT.